The present TCR beta chain was sequenced within a study of shared clonotypes between healthy human individuals. As for the study in general: Samples came from a couple of female and a few male donors aged 18 to 49.

Using immunoSEQ multiplex PCR, the repertoire was profiled, and TCRdb retains in-frame clones only, with some absent. The sample holds over a million clones; 75% to 80% are singletons and the top ten take approximately 0.56%. Every contributor of samples was a Caucasian grown-up residing in Nashville, Tennessee. Subsets obtained from CD4+ cells comprised CD45RA+ naive and CD45RA-negative memory cells. CDR1 and CDR2 (germline): WSHSY, SAAADI. With 0 bases removed from V and 4 bases from J, the gap between germline ends came to 9 bases. This CDR3 contains 14 residues. This clone has only a few counts. The TCR originated in a man between 18 and 29 years old in good health. Some clones in this sample may be carry-over from other donors' samples. The V and J genes are TRBV10-2 and TRBJ1-2; no definite D call. The sequencing input was memory CD4+ T cells from PBMCs. Subset noted: CD45RA-negative fraction. CDR3 loop: CASSESVDGYGYTF. The CDR3 DNA follows: TGCGCCAGCAGTGAGTCAGTCGATGGCTATGGCTACACCTTC.